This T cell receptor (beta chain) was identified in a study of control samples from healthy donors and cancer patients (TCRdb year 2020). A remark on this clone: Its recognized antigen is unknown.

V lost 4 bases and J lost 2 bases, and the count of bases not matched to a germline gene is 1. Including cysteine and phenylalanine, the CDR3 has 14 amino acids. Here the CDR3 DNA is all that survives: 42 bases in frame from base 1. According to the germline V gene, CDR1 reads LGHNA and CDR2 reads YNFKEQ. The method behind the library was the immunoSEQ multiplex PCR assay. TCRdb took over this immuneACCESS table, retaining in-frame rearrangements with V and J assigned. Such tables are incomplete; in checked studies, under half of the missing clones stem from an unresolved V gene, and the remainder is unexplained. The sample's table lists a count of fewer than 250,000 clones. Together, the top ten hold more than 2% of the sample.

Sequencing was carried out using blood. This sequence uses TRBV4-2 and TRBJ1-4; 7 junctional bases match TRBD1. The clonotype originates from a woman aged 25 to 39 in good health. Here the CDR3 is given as CASSPTGTNEKLFF. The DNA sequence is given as TGTGCCAGCAGCCCGACAGGGACTAATGAAAAACTGTTTTTT.